The clone carrying this TCR beta chain has only a few counts. The data derive from a study of T-cell reconstitution after alpha-beta-depleted transplantation in children. TCRbeta library construction was performed incorporating unique molecular identifiers. TCRdb passed the PCR reads through MiXCR, listing each CDR3 protein once. The repertoire holds some 500,000 distinct CDR3 sequences, about 16% seen once, with 3.3% in the top ten. The CDR3 is made up of 13 amino acids. CDR1 SGHRS and CDR2 YFSETQ come from the germline V gene. The germline V and J ends were trimmed by 10 bases and 5 bases, with 19 bases remaining between them.

The receptor was derived from a human donor who donated a stem cell graft to a child with acute lymphoblastic leukemia. The sample in question was PBMCs from the stem cell graft donor, obtained from the stem cell graft. The chain links TRBV5-1 to TRBJ2-7; TRBD2 might be the D (5 bases). The CDR3 is CAGSLVVFHEQYF. The CDR3 coding sequence is TGCGCCGGTTCACTAGTGGTATTCCACGAGCAGTACTTC.